This T cell receptor beta chain was recovered during a study of blood T cells in healthy people across ages. Study details: There was about one barcoded beta molecule captured by template switching per two T cells. Study results and caveats: Unsorted PBMCs ruled out conclusive naive versus antigen-experienced comparison.

A second PCR, run for roughly 7 to 12 cycles, used a sample-barcoded 5' primer plus a J-beta primer mix. TCRdb ran MiXCR on the 5' RACE reads and lists one entry per CDR3 protein. The sample has hundreds of thousands of distinct CDR3 sequences, about three fifths seen once. With respect to this clonotype: Its target is not known.

Every sample yielded at least 6.5 million isolated PBMCs. There were at least 5 micrograms of total RNA extracted from every sample. Sequenced: blood. This clonotype was sampled from a man aged 25 to 40 in good health.

In DNA form, the CDR3 reads TGTGCCAGCAGCCTCTCCGCGGGGAGGCAAGATACGCAGTATTTT. As protein: CASSLSAGRQDTQYF. This chain joins TRBV7-2 and TRBJ2-3, with D possibly matching TRBD2 (6 bases). Per germline, CDR1 SGHTA and CDR2 FQGNSA. Trimming removed 5 bases at V and 5 bases at J, with 17 bases between. There are 15 residues in the CDR3.